Each of the 18 T cell receptor beta chains below was sequenced from the same sample in a study of blood T cells in healthy people across ages. PCR was performed a second time for roughly 6 to 12 cycles using a sample-barcoded 5' primer and a J-beta primer mix. TCRdb re-called the 5' RACE reads through MiXCR, storing one row per CDR3 protein. The data contain about 640,000 distinct CDR3 sequences, roughly 31% of them singletons. Sequenced: blood. These TCRs come from a woman older than 75 in good health.

Many counts were recorded for this clonotype. The rearrangement links TRBV7-3 to TRBJ2-3; 11 bases line up with TRBD2. V lost 5 bases to trimming and J lost 8 bases; unmatched junction nucleotides: 3. CDR3 length: 13 residues. The germline V gene encodes CDR1 SGHTA and CDR2 FQGTGA. Written as DNA, the CDR3 is TGTGCCAGCAGCGCCGGGACTAGCGGTACGCAGTATTTT. It is translated as CASSAGTSGTQYF. Filled out from reference TRBV7-3 and TRBJ2-3, the complete variable domain reads GAGVSQTPSNKVTEKGKYVELRCDPISGHTALYWYRQSLGQGPEFLIYFQGTGAADDSGLPNDRFFAVRPEGSVSTLKIQRTERGDSAVYLCASSAGTSGTQYFGPGTRLTVL.

This clonotype has a count of ten or more. The chain employs TRBV2 and TRBJ2-1; 11 bases fit TRBD2. CDR3 size: 15 residues. V lost 6 bases to trimming and J lost 5 bases; unmatched junction nucleotides: 6. Germline V gives CDR1 SNHLY, CDR2 FYNNEI. CDR3 amino acids: CASRPTSGGHNEQFF. The CDR3 coding sequence is TGTGCCAGCAGACCCACTAGCGGGGGCCACAATGAGCAGTTCTTC.

This clonotype appeared many times. V is TRBV10-2 and J is TRBJ2-7; the match to TRBD2 covers 10 bases. CDR3 length: 15 amino acids. V lost 8 bases, J lost 3 bases, and 10 bases stayed unmatched. From germline, CDR1 is WSHSY and CDR2 SAAADI. The CDR3 sequence is CASWEDPSGGYEQYF. The CDR3 region has the DNA TGCGCCAGCTGGGAAGATCCTAGCGGGGGCTACGAGCAGTACTTC.

This clonotype has ten or more counts. This chain uses TRBV30 with TRBJ2-7, with 9 bases fitting TRBD1. V dropped 6 bases and J dropped 7; count of bases not matched to a gene: 16. CDR1 is GTSNPN and CDR2 is SVGIG in the germline V gene (reference sequence). This CDR3 spans 15 amino acids. DNA of the CDR3: TGTGCCTGTACAATTCCCCGGACAGGGGAGGAGGAGCAGTACTTC. Translation gives CACTIPRTGEEEQYF.

Only one count was recorded for this clonotype. This may stem from a read error, because a much larger clone lies one nucleotide away. The chain has TRBV9 and TRBJ2-5; the D is unclear. The CDR3 is 12 residues long. The V gene lost 7 bases and the J gene lost 11 bases, with 18 bases spanning the gap. Germline-derived CDR1 and CDR2 are SGDLS and YYNGEE. CDR3 residues: CASGANLNEQYF. The CDR3, as DNA: TGTGCCAGCGGCGCCAACCTCAATGAGCAGTACTTC.

Ten or more counts support this clonotype. The V call is TRBV7-2, the J call TRBJ2-1; 8 nucleotides match TRBD2. Germline-derived CDR1 and CDR2 are SGHTA and FQGNSA. CDR3 length: 15 amino acids. With V trimmed by 5 bases and J by 6 bases, 9 bases remained unmatched. The CDR3 DNA reads as TGTGCCAGCAGCCGCATCGGACTAGCATTCAATGAGCAGTTCTTC. It codes for CASSRIGLAFNEQFF.

This chain links TRBV7-9 with TRBJ1-5; possible D gene TRBD1, 6 bases. V lost 6 bases to trimming and J lost 2 bases, with 14 bases between them. Germline V lookup: CDR1 SEHNR, CDR2 FQNEAQ (reference sequence). The CDR3 sequence is 15 residues long. CDR3 protein: CASSEQGRGNQPQHF. In nucleotides, the CDR3 is TGTGCCAGCAGTGAGCAGGGGCGCGGCAATCAGCCCCAGCATTTT.

As regards this clonotype: At one boundary the junction diverges from the germline segment, which might be a read error. The rearrangement uses TRBV29-1 and TRBJ2-1, with 12 bases aligning to TRBD2. Germline loops: CDR1 SQVTM, CDR2 ANQGSEA. The CDR3 contains 14 residues. Written as DNA, the CDR3 is TGCAGCGTTGCCCGGACTAGCGGGGCCGATGAGCAGATCTTC. Its protein is CSVARTSGADEQIF.

This clonotype was recorded at least ten times. This chain links TRBV6-5 with TRBJ2-7; 12 nucleotides align to TRBD2. The CDR3 has 14 amino acids. CDR1 is MNHEY, CDR2 SVGAGI, per germline. V gave up 6 bases and J gave up 6 bases; unmatched junction bases: 6. The CDR3 DNA reads TGTGCCAGCAGAACTAGCGGGGGGCAGGTCGAGCAGTACTTC. Encoded protein: CASRTSGGQVEQYF.

This clonotype showed up many times. CDR3 in amino acids: CASSLAPTQSYTGELFF. In nucleotides, the CDR3 is TGTGCCAGCAGCTTAGCCCCTACTCAGAGTTACACCGGGGAGCTGTTTTTT. V gene TRBV7-9 combines with J gene TRBJ2-2; no clear D. The germline V and J ends were trimmed by 0 bases and 3 bases, with 14 bases remaining between them. This CDR3 region has 17 residues. Germline V gives CDR1 SEHNR, CDR2 FQNEAQ (reference sequence). The variable domain in full, completed from reference TRBV7-9 and TRBJ2-2, reads DTGVSQNPRHKITKRGQNVTFRCDPISEHNRLYWYRQTLGQGPEFLTYFQNEAQLEKSRLLSDRFSAERPKGSFSTLEIQRTEQGDSAMYLCASSLAPTQSYTGELFFGEGSRLTVL.

This clonotype was detected ten times or more. The rearrangement uses TRBV5-1 and TRBJ2-6; D is unresolved. Germline CDR1 and CDR2: SGHRS and YFSETQ. The CDR3 runs 16 residues. V was clipped by 0 bases and J by 0 bases, with 7 bases between them. The CDR3 coding sequence is TGCGCCAGCAGCTTGGATGGCAACTCTGGGGCCAACGTCCTGACTTTC. Protein sequence: CASSLDGNSGANVLTF.

As to this clonotype: A much larger clone lies a single base off, so this may be a read error. The V call is TRBV7-2, the J call TRBJ1-5, with D possibly TRBD1 on 6 matching bases. Germline V CDR1 and CDR2: SGHTA, FQGNSA. The CDR3 sequence is 14 residues long. Between the trimmed V and J ends, which lost 4 bases and 7 bases, there was a span of 14 bases. The DNA for the CDR3 is TGTGCCAGCAGCTCTATGTCAGGGGAACAGCCCCAGCATTTT. It is translated as CASSSMSGEQPQHF. Drawing the rest from reference TRBV7-2 and TRBJ1-5, the complete variable domain is GAGVSQSPSNKVTEKGKDVELRCDPISGHTALYWYRQSLGQGLEFLIYFQGNSAPDKSGLPSDRFSAERTGGSVSTLTIQRTQQEDSAVYLCASSSMSGEQPQHFGDGTRLSIL.

On this clonotype: Likely a read error: the CDR3 ends without its conserved phenylalanine or tryptophan. The chain employs TRBV5-1 and TRBJ2-3; D call uncertain. With 0 bases removed from V and 5 bases from J, the gap between germline ends came to 13 bases. The CDR3 has 15 residues. CDR1 SGHRS and CDR2 YFSETQ come from the germline V gene. As DNA, the CDR3 is TGCGCCAGCAGCTTGGCCGCGGAGAAGGGAGATACGCAGTATTGT. Its translation: CASSLAAEKGDTQYC.

Many counts were recorded for this clonotype. This chain links TRBV24-1 with TRBJ2-5; 7 bases map to TRBD1. The ends lost 5 bases at V and 2 bases at J; junction bases unmatched: 1. Per germline, CDR1 KGHDR and CDR2 SFDVKD. The CDR3 runs to 13 residues. CDR3 sequence: CATSAGGQETQYF. The CDR3, as DNA: TGTGCCACCAGTGCAGGGGGACAAGAGACCCAGTACTTC.

This clonotype was seen a handful of times. This chain connects TRBV28 to TRBJ2-4; tentative D call: TRBD1 (6 bases). Germline values: CDR1 MDHEN, CDR2 SYDVKM. The length of the CDR3 is 12 residues. V lost 8 bases and J lost 15, with 20 bases in between. CDR3: CASGTGHPDGYF. CDR3 in DNA: TGTGCCAGCGGGACGGGACACCCGGATGGGTACTTC.

This clonotype showed up just a few times. The J gene is TRBJ1-2, the V gene TRBV28; TRBD1 might be the D (5 bases). Germline V gene sequence: CDR1 MDHEN, CDR2 SYDVKM. V lost 5 bases and J 0 bases, leaving 13 bases between the germline ends. This CDR3 spans 15 amino acids. In nucleotides, the CDR3 is TGTGCCAGCAGTCTACCCGGGACGGCTAACTATGGCTACACCTTC. This gives the protein CASSLPGTANYGYTF.

In this sample, this clonotype turned up a few times. The chain combines TRBV18 with TRBJ1-1; 7 nucleotides line up with TRBD1. The CDR3 loop spans 14 amino acids. Germline V CDR1 and CDR2: KGHSH, LQKENI. Unmatched junction bases numbered 10, after V lost 6 bases and J lost 6 bases. The CDR3 loop is CASSSDRMSPEAFF. The CDR3 DNA reads TGTGCCAGCTCCTCGGACAGGATGTCCCCTGAAGCTTTCTTT.

This clonotype was observed many times. V is TRBV15 and J is TRBJ2-7, with D possibly matching TRBD2 (6 bases). The CDR3 length is 14 residues. Germline V lookup: CDR1 LNHNV, CDR2 YYDKDF (reference sequence). The ends were cut back, 0 bases at V and 3 bases at J, with 9 bases in the middle. In DNA form, the CDR3 reads TGTGCCACCAGCAGAGATCAGGGAGGCTACGAGCAGTACTTC. This encodes CATSRDQGGYEQYF.